This entry lists 5 T cell receptor beta chains sequenced from one sample in a study of CD8 T cells in ankylosing spondylitis. TCRdb ran MiXCR on the 5' RACE reads and lists one entry per CDR3 protein. Of around 75,000 distinct CDR3 sequences in the sample, 5.3% were seen once. The sample taken for sequencing was blood, either unsorted or a sorted T cell fraction (not recorded which). The origin of the receptors is a male donor with ankylosing spondylitis or in good health (not recorded which).

This clonotype was detected many times. This chain joins TRBV9 and TRBJ1-1; TRBD1 matches 7 bases. The CDR3 is made up of 15 amino acids. The V gene's germline CDR1 is SGDLS and CDR2 YYNGEE. The J segment lost 0 bases and the V segment lost 0 bases, leaving 2 bases of the junction unmatched. The CDR3: CASSVGDSLNTEAFF. CDR3 in DNA: TGTGCCAGCAGCGTAGGGGACAGCCTGAACACTGAAGCTTTCTTT.

For this clonotype: The germline gene is not matched at one end of the junction; a read error may be the cause. CDR3 loop: CARGHGPLSWHF. CDR3 DNA: TGTGCCAGGGGCCACGGGCCCCTCTCCTGGCACTTT. The rearrangement joins TRBV25-1 to TRBJ1-1; D remains unclear. Germline V gene lookup returns CDR1 MGHDK and CDR2 SYGVNS. This CDR3 has 12 residues.

This clonotype occurred many times. The V and J genes are TRBV7-2 and TRBJ1-2; 12 nucleotides align to TRBD1. Germline CDR1 SGHTA, CDR2 FQGNSA. Trimming cost V 5 bases and J 4 bases; bases outside gene matches: 5. CDR3 size: 15 residues. The CDR3 DNA follows: TGTGCCAGCAGCCCAGGGACAGGGGGCGTCTATGGCTACACCTTC. It encodes CASSPGTGGVYGYTF.

This clonotype was detected ten times or more. The chain employs TRBV11-3 and TRBJ2-1, with 11 positions matching TRBD2. J was trimmed by 3 bases and V by 1 base; bases with no gene match: 5. The CDR3 has 17 residues. Germline assignment: CDR1 SGHNT and CDR2 YENEEA. The CDR3 region has the DNA TGTGCCAGCAGCTTAGGTAGCGGGGGGGGGTTCTACAATGAGCAGTTCTTC. Protein product: CASSLGSGGGFYNEQFF.

This clonotype was seen at least ten times. The gene calls are TRBV3-1 and TRBJ2-7; D tentatively reads TRBD1 or TRBD2 (6 bases each). The CDR3 spans 14 residues. The V gene lost 5 bases and the J gene lost 0 bases, with 11 bases spanning the gap. Germline loops: CDR1 LGHDT, CDR2 YNNKEL (reference sequence). This CDR3 is CASSFGGGSYEQYF. CDR3 nucleotides: TGTGCCAGCAGCTTCGGAGGGGGCTCCTACGAGCAGTACTTC.